The 24 T cell receptor beta chains in this list originate from one sample, sequenced in a study of PD-1 blockade in mismatch repair-deficient tumors. Some clones are missing from TCRdb's copy, which holds only in-frame ones; the method was immunoSEQ multiplex PCR. The profile shows roughly 110,000 clones, around 80% of them singletons. The sample was peripheral blood, taken roughly 60 weeks after starting pembrolizumab. The origin of the receptors is an adult with mismatch repair-deficient cancer.

The chain recombines TRBV18 with TRBJ1-1; possibly TRBD1 for D (5 bases). Deletions cut 0 bases from V and 1 base from J, with 9 bases between. Per germline, CDR1 KGHSH and CDR2 LQKENI. The CDR3 totals 15 residues. The CDR3 bases are TGTGCCAGCTCACCACCGGCAGGGACGAACACTGAAGCTTTCTTT. Its translation: CASSPPAGTNTEAFF.

The chain joins TRBV7-3 to TRBJ2-1; 10 bases match TRBD2. The CDR3 covers 15 residues. Germline CDR1 and CDR2: SGHTA and FQGTGA. After removal of 5 bases from V and 7 bases from J, the junction contained 8 bases not matched to a gene. CDR3 in amino acids: CASSLLGLADNEQFF. Here the CDR3 DNA reads TGTGCCAGCAGCCTCCTTGGACTAGCGGATAATGAGCAGTTCTTC.

This chain joins TRBV5-1 and TRBJ1-1; D is ambiguous. The CDR3 has 14 amino acids. CDR1 is SGHRS, CDR2 YFSETQ, per germline. Deletions cut 3 bases from V and 1 base from J, with 10 bases between. The chain's CDR3 is CASSSGRGNTEAFF. Here the CDR3 DNA reads TGCGCCAGCAGCTCCGGGCGAGGGAACACTGAAGCTTTCTTT.

The chain combines TRBV5-5 with TRBJ2-7; 10 positions agree with TRBD2. Germline lookup yields CDR1 SGHKS and CDR2 YYEKEE (reference sequence). V lost 5 bases to trimming and J lost 5 bases; unmatched junction nucleotides: 22. This CDR3 spans 19 amino acids. CDR3 protein: CASRPTYRALAGVGDEQYF. CDR3 sequence (DNA): TGTGCCAGCAGACCAACTTACAGGGCCCTAGCGGGAGTAGGTGACGAGCAGTACTTC.

The chain's CDR3 is CASSLGLAVYNEQFF. In nucleotides, the CDR3 is TGCGCCAGCAGCTTGGGGCTAGCGGTCTACAATGAGCAGTTCTTC. The J gene is TRBJ2-1, the V gene TRBV5-1, with 7 positions matching TRBD2. CDR3 length: 15 residues. V lost 0 bases to trimming and J lost 3 bases; unmatched junction nucleotides: 3. Germline V lookup: CDR1 SGHRS, CDR2 YFSETQ.

This sequence joins TRBV7-9 and TRBJ1-4; D unresolved. This CDR3 is 13 amino acids long. The germline gives CDR1 SEHNR, CDR2 FQNEAQ (reference sequence). The ends were cut back, 1 base at V and 8 bases at J, with 8 bases in the middle. In DNA form, the CDR3 reads TGTGCCAGCAGCTTAGTTGGGGAGGAAAAACTGTTTTTT. It yields the protein CASSLVGEEKLFF.

This clone was seen a single time. The chain has TRBV2 and TRBJ2-3; D gene unclear. The ends were cut back, 2 bases at V and 0 bases at J, with 9 bases in the middle. The CDR3 sequence is 15 residues long. CDR1 and CDR2 from the germline V gene are SNHLY and FYNNEI. Here the CDR3 reads CASSETGRSTDTQYF. CDR3 coding DNA: TGTGCCAGCAGTGAAACCGGCCGAAGCACAGATACGCAGTATTTT. Drawing the rest from reference TRBV2 and TRBJ2-3, the complete variable domain is EPEVTQTPSHQVTQMGQEVILRCVPISNHLYFYWYRQILGQKVEFLVSFYNNEISEKSEIFDDQFSVERPDGSNFTLKIRSTKLEDSAMYFCASSETGRSTDTQYFGPGTRLTVL.

This clone occurred once. This chain joins TRBV9 and TRBJ1-1; unclear D gene. The CDR3 loop spans 13 amino acids. The germline V gene has CDR1 SGDLS and CDR2 YYNGEE. Deletions cut 5 bases from V and 0 bases from J, with 8 bases between. Written as DNA, the CDR3 is TGTGCCAGCAGTGAGAATATGAACACTGAAGCTTTCTTT. It yields the protein CASSENMNTEAFF.

The V gene is TRBV5-1, the J gene TRBJ2-7; 7 bases line up with TRBD1. CDR3 size: 13 residues. After removal of 4 bases from V and 6 bases from J, the junction contained 7 bases not matched to a gene. CDR1 is SGHRS and CDR2 is YFSETQ in the germline V gene. The CDR3 region has the DNA TGCGCCAGCAGCCTGGGACAGCTCAGCGAGCAGTACTTC. This gives the protein CASSLGQLSEQYF.

The V gene is TRBV28, the J gene TRBJ2-7, with 8 bases identical to TRBD2. Trimming took 3 bases from V and 6 from J; bases not matched to a gene: 4. Germline loops: CDR1 MDHEN, CDR2 SYDVKM. The CDR3 runs 13 residues. The CDR3 sequence is CASSFGRAFEQYF. The CDR3 coding sequence is TGTGCCAGCAGTTTCGGGAGGGCCTTCGAGCAGTACTTC.

The rearrangement links TRBV20-1 to TRBJ2-1, with D hard to call. V lost 5 bases, J lost 3 bases, and 5 bases lay in between. The CDR3 contains 11 residues. In germline, CDR1 is DFQATT, CDR2 SNEGSKA (reference sequence). CDR3 DNA: TGCAGTGCTTGGCTCTACAATGAGCAGTTCTTC. As protein: CSAWLYNEQFF.

V is TRBV9 and J is TRBJ2-7; 10 nucleotides match TRBD2. This CDR3 is 15 amino acids long. Germline V gene sequence: CDR1 SGDLS, CDR2 YYNGEE. Trimming at V came to 0 bases and at J to 5 bases, leaving 5 bases not matched to a gene. CDR3 bases: TGTGCCAGCAGCGTAGTTGGAGCGGGAGGGGACGAGCAGTACTTC. Translated, it gives CASSVVGAGGDEQYF.

This clone has a handful of counts. J is TRBJ1-2 and V is TRBV12-5; no clear D. Trimming removed 6 bases at V and 13 bases at J, with 15 bases between. The CDR3 has 11 residues. Germline V gene data show CDR1 as LGHNT and CDR2 as FRNRAP. CDR3 in DNA: TGTGCTAGTGGCCTGCCCCCTATATCCACCTTC. This codes for CASGLPPISTF. The entire variable domain, with the rest obtained from reference TRBV12-5 and TRBJ1-2, is as follows: DARVTQTPRHKVTEMGQEVTMRCQPILGHNTVFWYRQTMMQGLELLAYFRNRAPLDDSGMPKDRFSAEMPDATLATLKIQPSEPRDSAVYFCASGLPPISTFGSGTRLTVV.

This clone was seen just once. This chain joins TRBV10-3 and TRBJ1-1; D unclear. Per the germline V gene, CDR1 is ENHRY and CDR2 is SYGVKD. V was cut by 3 bases and J by 6 bases, with 17 bases left in between. CDR3 length: 15 residues. The CDR3 DNA sequence: TGTGCCATCAGTGAAGGTCGAGGCGGGGAGCCTGAAGCTTTCTTT. It codes for CAISEGRGGEPEAFF.

This chain joins TRBV11-3 and TRBJ2-2; D ambiguous. CDR1 and CDR2 (germline): SGHNT, YENEEA. The CDR3 extends over 13 amino acids. Trimming cost V 1 base and J 6 bases, with 6 bases left between them. The CDR3 here is CASSLVFPGELFF. The CDR3 nucleotides are TGTGCCAGCAGCTTAGTTTTTCCCGGGGAGCTGTTTTTT.

This clone showed up just once. At one end, the junction sequence differs from germline, possibly due to a read error. The chain employs TRBV10-1 and TRBJ2-1; tentatively, D is TRBD1 or TRBD2 (5 bases each). The CDR3 extends over 12 amino acids. CDR1 is WNHNN and CDR2 is SYGVQD in the germline V gene (reference sequence). The CDR3 loop reads CARSGTGNEQFF. The CDR3 DNA sequence: TGCGCCAGAAGTGGGACCGGGAATGAGCAGTTCTTC.

V gene TRBV6-5 combines with J gene TRBJ2-5, with D perhaps matching TRBD1 or TRBD2 (6 bases each). V shed 6 bases and J shed 3 bases, with 14 bases lying between them. Germline CDR1 MNHEY, CDR2 SVGAGI. The CDR3 length is 14 residues. CDR3 protein: CASSRGSGEETQYF. DNA for the CDR3: TGTGCCAGCAGCAGGGGTAGCGGAGAAGAGACCCAGTACTTC.

The chain uses TRBV21-1 and TRBJ1-3. TRBV21-1 constitutes a pseudogene. CDR3 length: 16 amino acids. In nucleotides, the CDR3 is TGTGCCAGCGTGAATCGGGGGTTTAAGGTTGTAAACACCATATATTTT. Residues: CASVNRGFKVVNTIYF.

The V gene is TRBV25-1, the J gene TRBJ1-5; TRBD1 might be the D (6 bases). Trimming pared 6 bases from V and 3 bases from J, leaving 15 bases between. This CDR3 region has 15 residues. The germline V gene has CDR1 MGHDK and CDR2 SYGVNS. The CDR3 DNA follows: TGTGCCAGCAGCGTATCCTGGACAGACAATCAGCCCCAGCATTTT. This codes for CASSVSWTDNQPQHF.

The chain links TRBV21-1 to TRBJ2-3; the table names TRBD2, a call not compared with the DNA. TRBV21-1 is recorded as a pseudogene. The CDR3 runs to 14 residues. This CDR3 is CASSKRPLADTQYF. CDR3 nucleotide sequence: TGTGCCAGCAGCAAACGTCCTTTAGCAGATACGCAGTATTTT.

The chain carries TRBV5-1 and TRBJ1-5; D is perhaps TRBD1 (5 bases). The CDR3 totals 20 residues. V was cut by 0 bases and J by 1 base, with 23 bases left in between. CDR1 and CDR2 (germline): SGHRS, YFSETQ. CDR3 in DNA: TGCGCCAGCAGCTTGGAAAATTCCGGGGCCGTGGGGATGAGCAATCAGCCCCAGCATTTT. Its translation is CASSLENSGAVGMSNQPQHF.

Comments on this clone: The sample holds other DNA sequences that translate to the same CDR3. The chain uses TRBV5-1 and TRBJ2-5; D gene uncertain. This CDR3 comprises 11 residues. The V gene lost 3 bases and the J gene lost 1 base, with 1 base spanning the gap. From germline, CDR1 is SGHRS and CDR2 YFSETQ. The CDR3 here is CASSSQETQYF. The CDR3 coding sequence is TGCGCCAGCAGCTCCCAAGAGACCCAGTACTTC. Full variable domain (missing parts from reference TRBV5-1 and TRBJ2-5): KAGVTQTPRYLIKTRGQQVTLSCSPISGHRSVSWYQQTPGQGLQFLFEYFSETQRNKGNFPGRFSGRQFSNSRSEMNVSTLELGDSALYLCASSSQETQYFGPGTRLLVL.

The chain has TRBV5-4 and TRBJ2-1; 10 positions agree with TRBD2. V trimming: 5 bases; J trimming: 8 bases; junction bases outside the gene matches: 22. Germline CDR1 SGHNT, CDR2 YYREEE (reference sequence). This CDR3 has 19 residues. CDR3 in amino acids: CASRPTEGALAGDGYEQFF. CDR3 nucleotide sequence: TGTGCCAGCAGACCCACAGAGGGGGCCCTAGCGGGAGACGGGTATGAGCAGTTCTTC.

This clone has a handful of counts. The CDR3 sequence: CALEGRFYEQYF. CDR3 bases: TGTGCCTTGGAGGGGCGTTTCTACGAGCAGTACTTC. V gene TRBV30 combines with J gene TRBJ2-7; a weak D match, TRBD2 (6 bases). Per germline, CDR1 GTSNPN and CDR2 SVGIG (reference sequence). V gave up 7 bases and J gave up 3 bases, with 13 bases separating them. The CDR3 covers 12 residues.